The clone carrying this T cell receptor beta chain was counted many times. The antigen is unknown. The data are from a study of T cell repertoires in cytomegalovirus infection. Study-level information: Indications came from public TCR beta signatures; they pointed to CMV infection and to a matching HLA type. Study results and limitations: Individuals carrying CMV plus the relevant HLA were identified by cumulative frequency of public TCR beta families. Clonotypes of TCR beta that were HLA-C-restricted and CMV-specific dominated the ex vivo response.

The V end was cut by 4 bases, the J end by 0 bases, with 11 bases between. Germline CDR1 is SGHTA and CDR2 is FQGTGA. The CDR3 consists of 15 residues. TCRdb used MiXCR to reprocess the reads, holding one entry per CDR3 protein. The sample contains about 490,000 distinct CDR3 sequences, about 11% of which appear only once. V and J are TRBV7-3 and TRBJ2-3; D is uncertain. This TCR came from a human donor in good health (CMV status not recorded). Some clones in this sample may be carry-over from other donors' samples. The sequenced sample consisted of PBMCs. As DNA, the CDR3 is TGTGCCAGCAGCTCCTCCGGAAGAAGCACAGATACGCAGTATTTT. Its protein is CASSSSGRSTDTQYF.